The 6 T cell receptor beta chains below all came from one sample that was sequenced in a study of T cell responses to AZD1222 COVID-19 vaccine. Sequencing used immunoSEQ multiplex PCR; TCRdb keeps in-frame clones, though not all of them. Altogether 150,000 to 180,000 clones are present, about 90% being singletons, with the ten largest covering about 5%. Specimen: peripheral blood, collected on day 0 of MenACWY control vaccination. These receptors came from an adult in good health.

V gene TRBV4-1 combines with J gene TRBJ2-4; D is possibly TRBD2 (5 bases). The CDR3 sequence is 17 residues long. The germline gives CDR1 MGHRA, CDR2 YSYEKL. The V gene lost 3 bases and the J gene lost 0 bases, with 15 bases spanning the gap. The CDR3 region has the DNA TGCGCCAGCAGCCACCAGCTAGCACAGCTAGCCAAAAACATTCAGTACTTC. This codes for CASSHQLAQLAKNIQYF.

The chain is built from TRBV29-1 and TRBJ1-1, with a possible D match to TRBD1 (5 bases). In germline, CDR1 is SQVTM, CDR2 ANQGSEA. The CDR3 covers 15 residues. The V end was cut by 4 bases, the J end by 0 bases, with 15 bases between. The CDR3 sequence is CSVAPGWAMNTEAFF. CDR3 nucleotide sequence: TGCAGCGTTGCACCAGGGTGGGCTATGAACACTGAAGCTTTCTTT.

The count of this clone is one. The chain has TRBV6-2 or TRBV6-3 and TRBJ2-7; no firm D call. Between the trimmed V and J ends, which lost 3 bases and 3 bases, there was a span of 9 bases. The CDR3 runs to 13 residues. CDR1 is MNHEY and CDR2 is SVGEGT in the germline V gene. The CDR3 DNA is TGTGCCAGCAGTTATTTACGGAGCTACGAGCAGTACTTC. Translation gives CASSYLRSYEQYF.

The J gene is TRBJ1-3, the V gene TRBV12-5; D unresolved. Trimming left V 4 bases short and J 2 bases short, with 15 bases between. The CDR3 has 16 residues. From germline, CDR1 is LGHNT and CDR2 FRNRAP. CDR3 amino acids: CASGSGVAGTGNTIYF. CDR3 nucleotides: TGTGCTAGTGGTTCAGGAGTGGCAGGCACTGGAAACACCATATATTTT.

This clone was seen once. The chain couples TRBV5-1 to TRBJ2-5, with 8 bases lining up with TRBD1. Germline V gives CDR1 SGHRS, CDR2 YFSETQ. The CDR3 extends over 15 amino acids. Germline trimming cut 3 bases from V and 5 bases from J; bases unmatched to any gene: 9. CDR3 nucleotide sequence: TGCGCCAGCAGCTGGTGGACAGGGACGTTGGAGACCCAGTACTTC. Its protein product is CASSWWTGTLETQYF.

The chain employs TRBV3-1 (or the pseudogene TRBV3-2) and TRBJ2-3; 9 bases are a match to TRBD2. Trimming at V came to 1 base and at J to 2 bases, leaving 7 bases not matched to a gene. The CDR3 has 17 residues. Germline V gene lookup returns CDR1 LGHDT and CDR2 YNNKEL (reference sequence). The CDR3 DNA follows: TGTGCCAGCAGCCAAGGTCCCCAGCGGGGGGCCACAGATACGCAGTATTTT. Amino acids: CASSQGPQRGATDTQYF.